The 4 T cell receptor beta chains presented below share a single source sample, sequenced in a study of cytomegalovirus exposure and HLA in healthy donors (dated by TCRdb to the late 2010s). The method behind the library was the immunoSEQ multiplex PCR assay. For the multiplex PCR, a mixture combining 60 forward primers for TCR Vbeta segments and 13 reverse primers for TCR Jbeta segments was used. TCRdb re-hosts the immuneACCESS table, in-frame sequences only. Its copies lack some clones; in the studies checked, an unresolved V gene accounts for under half of them, and the cause for the rest is not known. The sample records 80,000 to 95,000 clones, about 69% of which are singletons. The ten biggest clones cover 16% of the sample. The sequencing sample was made of PBMCs. These receptors were taken from a woman younger than 30 in good health and CMV-seropositive.

This chain uses TRBV6-4 with TRBJ1-5; 7 bases agree with TRBD1. The CDR3 loop spans 16 amino acids. After removal of 2 bases from V and 3 bases from J, the junction contained 7 bases not matched to a gene. From germline, CDR1 is MRHNA and CDR2 SNTAGT. CDR3 nucleotides: TGTGCCAGCAGTGACCCAGGACAGGTGATCAATCAGCCCCAGCATTTT. Translated, it gives CASSDPGQVINQPQHF.

This clone was counted only a few times. The chain recombines TRBV29-1 with TRBJ2-3, with a tentative D call TRBD1 (6 bases). CDR1 and CDR2 from the germline V gene are SQVTM and ANQGSEA. The CDR3 totals 14 residues. The V end lost 1 base, the J end lost 2 bases, and 10 bases lay between the germline ends. The CDR3 DNA reads TGCAGCGTTGAAGGGCAGGGGTTCACAGATACGCAGTATTTT. Translating it yields CSVEGQGFTDTQYF.

J is TRBJ2-1 and V is TRBV4-3; D uncertain. Germline V gene data show CDR1 as LGHNA and CDR2 as YSLEER. With 2 bases removed from V and 9 bases from J, the gap between germline ends came to 11 bases. This CDR3 has 13 residues. The CDR3: CASSQPRGAEQFF. The DNA for the CDR3 is TGCGCCAGCAGCCAACCTAGAGGAGCTGAGCAGTTCTTC.

This clone was observed a few times. This chain uses TRBV9 with TRBJ2-3; 9 bases match TRBD2. Germline V lookup: CDR1 SGDLS, CDR2 YYNGEE. This CDR3 has 15 amino acids. V dropped 4 bases and J dropped 2; count of bases not matched to a gene: 5. As DNA, the CDR3 is TGTGCCAGCAGCCCCCGACTAGCGGACACAGATACGCAGTATTTT. Encoded protein: CASSPRLADTDTQYF.